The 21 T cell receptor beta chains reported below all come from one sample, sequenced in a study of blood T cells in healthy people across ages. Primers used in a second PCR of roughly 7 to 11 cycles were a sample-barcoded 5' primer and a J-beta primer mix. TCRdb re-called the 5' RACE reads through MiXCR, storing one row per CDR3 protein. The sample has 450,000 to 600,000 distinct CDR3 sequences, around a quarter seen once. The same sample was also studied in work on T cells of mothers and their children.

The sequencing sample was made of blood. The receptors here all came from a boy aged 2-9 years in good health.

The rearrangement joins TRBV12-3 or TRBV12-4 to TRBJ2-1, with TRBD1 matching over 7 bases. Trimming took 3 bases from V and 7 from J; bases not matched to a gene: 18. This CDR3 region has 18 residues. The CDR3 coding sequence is TGTGCCAGCAGTTTCGGCCTCTGGGAACAGGGGCCAAAAAATGAGCAGTTCTTC. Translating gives CASSFGLWEQGPKNEQFF.

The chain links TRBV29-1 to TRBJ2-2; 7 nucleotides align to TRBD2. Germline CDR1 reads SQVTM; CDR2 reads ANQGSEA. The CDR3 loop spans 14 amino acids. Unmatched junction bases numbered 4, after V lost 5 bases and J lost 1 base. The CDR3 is CSVYAGVNTGELFF. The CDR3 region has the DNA TGCAGCGTTTACGCGGGGGTGAACACCGGGGAGCTGTTTTTT.

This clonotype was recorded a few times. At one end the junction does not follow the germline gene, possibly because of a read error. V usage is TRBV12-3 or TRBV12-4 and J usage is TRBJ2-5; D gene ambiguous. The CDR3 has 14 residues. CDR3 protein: CASSLARLDETQCF. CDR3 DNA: TGTGCCAGCAGTTTAGCGCGACTTGATGAGACCCAGTGCTTC.

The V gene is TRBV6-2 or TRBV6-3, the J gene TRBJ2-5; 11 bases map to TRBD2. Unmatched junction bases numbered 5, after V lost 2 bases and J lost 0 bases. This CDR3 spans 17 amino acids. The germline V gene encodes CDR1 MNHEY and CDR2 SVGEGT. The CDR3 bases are TGTGCCAGCAGTTACCGGATAGCGGGAGGGGACCAAGAGACCCAGTACTTC. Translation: CASSYRIAGGDQETQYF.

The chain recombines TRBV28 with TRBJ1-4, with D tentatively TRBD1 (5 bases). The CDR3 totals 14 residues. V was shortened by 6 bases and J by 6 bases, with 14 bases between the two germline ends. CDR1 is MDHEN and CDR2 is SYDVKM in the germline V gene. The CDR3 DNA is TGTGCCAGCAGCCTGACAGCAGAACATGAAAAACTGTTTTTT. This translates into CASSLTAEHEKLFF.

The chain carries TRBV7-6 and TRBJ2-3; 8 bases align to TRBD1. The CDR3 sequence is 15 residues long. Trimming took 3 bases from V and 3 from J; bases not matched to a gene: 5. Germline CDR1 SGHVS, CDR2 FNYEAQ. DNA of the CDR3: TGTGCCAGCAGCTTCAGGGGGCTAGCGACAGATACGCAGTATTTT. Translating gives CASSFRGLATDTQYF.

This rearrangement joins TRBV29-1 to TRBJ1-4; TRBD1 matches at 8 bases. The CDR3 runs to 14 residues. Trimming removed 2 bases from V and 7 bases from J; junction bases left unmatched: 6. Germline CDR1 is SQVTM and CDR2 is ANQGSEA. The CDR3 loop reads CSVEFGQGGEKLFF. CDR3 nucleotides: TGCAGCGTTGAATTCGGACAGGGAGGTGAAAAACTGTTTTTT.

In DNA, the CDR3 is TGTGCCAGCAGCGACGGACTAGCGGGAGAAATCGGGGAGCTGTTTTTT. Its translation: CASSDGLAGEIGELFF. The chain has TRBV7-6 and TRBJ2-2; TRBD2 aligns across 13 bases. CDR3 length equals 16 residues. Per germline, CDR1 SGHVS and CDR2 FNYEAQ. The V gene end was trimmed by 5 bases and the J gene end by 7 bases; junction bases not matched to a gene: 7.

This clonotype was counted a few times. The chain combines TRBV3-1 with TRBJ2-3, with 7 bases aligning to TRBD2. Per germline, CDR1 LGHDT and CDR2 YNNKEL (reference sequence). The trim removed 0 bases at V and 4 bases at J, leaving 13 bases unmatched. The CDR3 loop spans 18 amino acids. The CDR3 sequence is CASSQEHPAGPPADTQYF. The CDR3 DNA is TGTGCCAGCAGCCAAGAGCACCCAGCGGGGCCACCGGCAGATACGCAGTATTTT.

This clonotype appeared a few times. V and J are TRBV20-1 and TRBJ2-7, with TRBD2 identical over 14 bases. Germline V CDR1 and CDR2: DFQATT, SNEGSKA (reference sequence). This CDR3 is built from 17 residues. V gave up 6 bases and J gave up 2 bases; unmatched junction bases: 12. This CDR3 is CSAPRGLAGGVPYEQYF. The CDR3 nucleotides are TGCAGTGCCCCCCGAGGACTAGCGGGAGGTGTACCCTACGAGCAGTACTTC.

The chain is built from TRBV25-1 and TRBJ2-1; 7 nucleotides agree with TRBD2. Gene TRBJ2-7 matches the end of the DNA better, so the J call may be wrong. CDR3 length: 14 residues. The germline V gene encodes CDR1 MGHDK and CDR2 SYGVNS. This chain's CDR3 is CASSNCGSGYEQYV. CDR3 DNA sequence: TGTGCCAGCAGCAACTGCGGGAGTGGTTACGAGCAGTACGTC.

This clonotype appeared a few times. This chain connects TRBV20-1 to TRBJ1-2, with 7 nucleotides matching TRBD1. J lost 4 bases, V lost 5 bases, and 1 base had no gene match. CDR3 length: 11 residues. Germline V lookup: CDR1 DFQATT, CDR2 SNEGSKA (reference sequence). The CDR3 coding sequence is TGCAGTGCTGGGACAGCCTATGGCTACACCTTC. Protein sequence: CSAGTAYGYTF.

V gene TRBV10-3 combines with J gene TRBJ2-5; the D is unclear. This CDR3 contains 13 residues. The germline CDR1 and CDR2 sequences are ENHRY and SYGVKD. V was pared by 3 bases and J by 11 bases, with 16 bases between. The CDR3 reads CAISESLGVEQYF. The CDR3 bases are TGTGCCATCAGTGAATCGTTAGGAGTAGAGCAGTACTTC.

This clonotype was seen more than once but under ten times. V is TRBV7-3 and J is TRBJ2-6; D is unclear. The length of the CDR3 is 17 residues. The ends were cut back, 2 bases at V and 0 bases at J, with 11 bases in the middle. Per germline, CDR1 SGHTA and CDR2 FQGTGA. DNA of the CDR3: TGTGCCAGCAGCTTAGGGTTCGGCGCCTCTGGGGCCAACGTCCTGACTTTC. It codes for CASSLGFGASGANVLTF.

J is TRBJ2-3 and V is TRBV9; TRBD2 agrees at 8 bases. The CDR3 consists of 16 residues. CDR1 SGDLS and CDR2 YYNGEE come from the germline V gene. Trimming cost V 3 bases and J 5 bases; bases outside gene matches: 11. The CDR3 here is CASSAYTSGSIDTQYF. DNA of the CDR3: TGTGCCAGCAGCGCTTATACTAGCGGCTCTATAGATACGCAGTATTTT.

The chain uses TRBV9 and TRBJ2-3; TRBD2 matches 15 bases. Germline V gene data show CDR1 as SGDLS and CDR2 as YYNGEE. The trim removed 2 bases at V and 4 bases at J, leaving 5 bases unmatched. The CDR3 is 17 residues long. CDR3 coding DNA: TGTGCCAGCAGCGTCGGACTAGCGGGGGGGCCTGCAGATACGCAGTATTTT. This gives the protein CASSVGLAGGPADTQYF.

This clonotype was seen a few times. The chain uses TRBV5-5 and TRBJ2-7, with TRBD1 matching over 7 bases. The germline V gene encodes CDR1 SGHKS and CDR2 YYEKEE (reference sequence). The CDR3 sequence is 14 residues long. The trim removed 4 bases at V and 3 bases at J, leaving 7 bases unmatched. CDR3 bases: TGTGCCAGCAGCAGACCGGGACAGTTCTACGAGCAGTACTTC. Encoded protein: CASSRPGQFYEQYF. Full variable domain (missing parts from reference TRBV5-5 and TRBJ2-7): DAGVTQSPTHLIKTRGQQVTLRCSPISGHKSVSWYQQVLGQGPQFIFQYYEKEERGRGNFPDRFSARQFPNYSSELNVNALLLGDSALYLCASSRPGQFYEQYFGPGTRLTVT.

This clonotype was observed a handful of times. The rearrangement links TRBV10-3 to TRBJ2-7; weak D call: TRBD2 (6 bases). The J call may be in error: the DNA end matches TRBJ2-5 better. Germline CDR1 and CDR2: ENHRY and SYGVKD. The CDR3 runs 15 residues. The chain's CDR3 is CAISAPSGGRETQYF. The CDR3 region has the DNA TGTGCCATCAGCGCTCCCTCCGGGGGTCGGGAGACCCAGTACTTC.

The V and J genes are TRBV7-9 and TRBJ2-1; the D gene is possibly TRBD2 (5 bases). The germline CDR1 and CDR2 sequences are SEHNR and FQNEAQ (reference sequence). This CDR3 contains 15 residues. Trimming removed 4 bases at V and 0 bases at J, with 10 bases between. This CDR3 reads CASSSQEVSYNEQFF. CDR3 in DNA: TGTGCCAGCAGCTCCCAGGAGGTCTCCTACAATGAGCAGTTCTTC.

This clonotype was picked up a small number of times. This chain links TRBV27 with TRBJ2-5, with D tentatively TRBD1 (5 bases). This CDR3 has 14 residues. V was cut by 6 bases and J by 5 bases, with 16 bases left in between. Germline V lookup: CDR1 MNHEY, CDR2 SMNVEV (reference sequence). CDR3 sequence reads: CASRPGGAWETQYF. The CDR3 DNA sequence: TGTGCCAGCAGGCCCGGTGGGGCTTGGGAGACCCAGTACTTC.

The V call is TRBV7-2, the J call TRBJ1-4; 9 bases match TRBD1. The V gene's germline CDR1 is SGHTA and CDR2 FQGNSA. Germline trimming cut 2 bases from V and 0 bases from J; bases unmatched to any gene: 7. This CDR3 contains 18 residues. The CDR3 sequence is CASSLMGQGFTTNEKLFF. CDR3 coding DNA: TGTGCCAGCAGCTTAATGGGACAGGGTTTTACAACTAATGAAAAACTGTTTTTT.